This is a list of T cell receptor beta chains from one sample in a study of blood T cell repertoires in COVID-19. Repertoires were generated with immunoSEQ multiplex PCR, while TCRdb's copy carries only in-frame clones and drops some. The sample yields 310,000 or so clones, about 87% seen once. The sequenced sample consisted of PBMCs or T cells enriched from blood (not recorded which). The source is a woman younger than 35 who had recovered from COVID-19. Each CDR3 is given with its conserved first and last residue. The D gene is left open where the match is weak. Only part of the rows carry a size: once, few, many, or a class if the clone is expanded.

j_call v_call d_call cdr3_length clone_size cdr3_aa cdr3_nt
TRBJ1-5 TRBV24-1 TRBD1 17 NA CATSDSPGTGNRQPQHF TGTGCCACCAGTGATTCCCCCGGGACAGGGAACAGACAGCCCCAGCATTTT
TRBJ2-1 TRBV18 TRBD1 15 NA CASSRDREVYNEQFF TGTGCCAGCTCACGCGACAGGGAAGTCTACAATGAGCAGTTCTTC
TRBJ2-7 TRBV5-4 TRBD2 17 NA CASSSLGLANLRGEQYF TGTGCCAGCAGCTCTTTGGGACTAGCGAACCTTAGGGGGGAGCAGTACTTC
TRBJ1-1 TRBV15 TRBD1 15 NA CATSRDGAGTDEAFF TGTGCCACCAGCAGAGATGGTGCCGGGACAGACGAAGCTTTCTTT
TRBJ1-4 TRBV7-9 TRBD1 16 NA CASSFRGGGTNEKLFF TGTGCCAGCAGCTTCAGAGGGGGCGGGACTAATGAAAAACTGTTTTTT
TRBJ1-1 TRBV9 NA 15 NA CASSAQPMRDTEAFF TGTGCCAGCAGCGCCCAACCAATGAGGGACACTGAAGCTTTCTTT
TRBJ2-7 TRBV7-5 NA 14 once CVRSFNRDPYEQYF TGTGTCAGAAGCTTCAACAGGGACCCCTACGAGCAGTACTTC
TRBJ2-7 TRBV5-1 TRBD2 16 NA CASRSGTSGLRYEQYF TGCGCCAGCAGAAGCGGGACTAGCGGCCTTAGATACGAGCAGTACTTC
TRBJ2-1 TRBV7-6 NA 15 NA CASSLYGGGLNEQFF TGTGCCAGCAGCTTATATGGGGGGGGGCTTAATGAGCAGTTCTTC
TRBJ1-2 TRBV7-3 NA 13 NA CASSPGRNYGYTF TGTGCCAGCAGCCCGGGAAGGAACTATGGCTACACCTTC
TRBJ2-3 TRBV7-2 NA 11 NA CASSLAHRWYF TGTGCCAGCAGCTTAGCCCACAGATGGTATTTT
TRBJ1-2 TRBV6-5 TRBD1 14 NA CASSRTGANYGYTF TGTGCCAGCAGCCGGACAGGAGCTAACTATGGCTACACCTTC
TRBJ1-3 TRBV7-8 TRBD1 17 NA CASSLRQGRFTGNTIYF TGTGCCAGCAGCCTTAGACAGGGACGTTTTACTGGAAACACCATATATTTT
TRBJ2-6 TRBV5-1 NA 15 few CASTDEIPGANVLTF TGCGCCAGCACCGATGAGATCCCTGGGGCCAACGTCCTGACTTTC
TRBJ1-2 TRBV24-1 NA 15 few CATSQTGQSFYGYTF TGTGCCACCAGCCAGACCGGACAGAGCTTCTATGGCTACACCTTC
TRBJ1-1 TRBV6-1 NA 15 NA CASSEWSGGFTEAFF TGTGCCAGCAGTGAATGGTCCGGGGGTTTCACTGAAGCTTTCTTT
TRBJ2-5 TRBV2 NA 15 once CASSEARTDQETQYF TGTGCCAGCAGTGAAGCGAGGACAGACCAAGAGACCCAGTACTTC
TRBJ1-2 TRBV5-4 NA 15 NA CASSPRRGGIYGYTF TGTGCCAGCAGCCCGCGGCGGGGCGGAATCTATGGCTACACCTTC
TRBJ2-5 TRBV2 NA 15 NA CASSPLRGRQETQYF TGTGCCAGCAGTCCACTCCGGGGAAGACAAGAGACCCAGTACTTC
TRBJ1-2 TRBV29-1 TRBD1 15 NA CSVKSEGTGAYGYTF TGCAGCGTAAAATCGGAAGGAACAGGGGCCTATGGCTACACCTTC
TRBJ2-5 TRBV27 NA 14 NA CATRDLDRPETQYF TGTGCCACCAGGGACCTCGACAGACCAGAGACCCAGTACTTC
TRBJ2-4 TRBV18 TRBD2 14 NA CASSPNLAENIQYF TGTGCCAGCTCACCTAATCTAGCGGAAAACATTCAGTACTTC
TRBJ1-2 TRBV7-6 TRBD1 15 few CASSLGLGQNYGYTF TGTGCCAGCAGCTTGGGTTTGGGACAGAACTATGGCTACACCTTC
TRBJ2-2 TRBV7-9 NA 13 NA CASQRGHSGELFF TGTGCCAGCCAGCGAGGGCACAGCGGGGAGCTGTTTTTT
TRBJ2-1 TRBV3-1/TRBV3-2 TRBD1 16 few CASSQAGTAPYNEQFF TGTGCCAGCAGCCAAGCGGGGACAGCCCCCTACAATGAGCAGTTCTTC
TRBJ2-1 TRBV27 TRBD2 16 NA CASSLWAGGQNNEQFF TGTGCCAGCAGTTTATGGGCGGGAGGGCAGAACAATGAGCAGTTCTTC
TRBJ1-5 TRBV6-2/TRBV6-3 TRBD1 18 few CASSHPGQGAPGAQPQHF TGTGCCAGCAGTCACCCGGGACAGGGGGCCCCTGGGGCTCAGCCCCAGCATTTT
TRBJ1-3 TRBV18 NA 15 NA CASSPGRYSGNTIYF TGTGCCAGCTCACCCGGTCGCTACTCCGGAAACACCATATATTTT
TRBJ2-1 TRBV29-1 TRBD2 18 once CSVEGRLAGKSSYNEQFF TGCAGCGTCGAAGGGAGACTAGCGGGCAAGAGCTCCTACAATGAGCAGTTCTTC
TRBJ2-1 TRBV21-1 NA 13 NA CASSMGTRDEQFF TGTGCCAGCAGCATGGGAACGAGGGATGAGCAGTTCTTC
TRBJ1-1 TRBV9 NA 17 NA CASSEGSTTGMDTEAFF TGTGCCAGCAGCGAGGGATCCACAACGGGGATGGACACTGAAGCTTTCTTT
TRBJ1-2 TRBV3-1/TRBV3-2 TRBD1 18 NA CASSQDYRVGDRENGYTF TGTGCCAGCAGCCAAGATTATCGGGTAGGGGACAGGGAGAATGGCTACACCTTC
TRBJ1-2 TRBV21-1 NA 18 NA CASSKSPGQGASNYGYTF TGTGCCAGCAGCAAATCTCCGGGACAGGGGGCTTCTAACTATGGCTACACCTTC
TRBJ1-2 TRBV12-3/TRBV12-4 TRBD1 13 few CASSFGDRAGYTF TGTGCCAGCAGTTTCGGGGACAGGGCTGGCTACACCTTC
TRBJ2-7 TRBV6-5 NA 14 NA CASRRQTEHYEQYF TGTGCCAGCAGGAGGCAGACAGAGCACTACGAGCAGTACTTC
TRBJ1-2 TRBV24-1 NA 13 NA CATSDWQDYGYTF TGTGCCACCAGTGATTGGCAGGACTATGGCTACACCTTC
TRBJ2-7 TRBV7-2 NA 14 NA CASSSDLADYEQYF TGTGCCAGCAGCTCGGATTTAGCGGACTACGAGCAGTACTTC
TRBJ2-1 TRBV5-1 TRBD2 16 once CASSLSLAGGFDEQFF TGCGCCAGCAGCTTGTCCCTAGCGGGGGGTTTCGATGAGCAGTTCTTC
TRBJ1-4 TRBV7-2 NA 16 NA CASSLQSGQYNEKLFF TGTGCCAGCAGCTTACAAAGTGGACAGTATAATGAAAAACTGTTTTTT